These 14 T cell receptor beta chains originate from one sample sequenced in a study of OX40 agonist ivuxolimab in advanced cancers. Some clones are missing from TCRdb's copy, which holds only in-frame ones; the method was immunoSEQ multiplex PCR. The table records around 60,000 clones, 80% to 90% of them present only once. The source was CD4+ or CD8+ T cells sorted from blood, collected in a trial of the OX40 agonist ivuxolimab. Receptor source: an adult with an advanced solid tumor such as melanoma, head and neck, liver or kidney cancer.

The gene calls are TRBV9 and TRBJ2-1; D is perhaps TRBD2 (5 bases). From germline, CDR1 is SGDLS and CDR2 YYNGEE. The CDR3 has 11 residues. Trimming took 7 bases from V and 14 from J, leaving 16 bases between them. CDR3 sequence: CASGSRVDKFF. The CDR3 coding sequence is TGTGCCAGCGGCTCGAGGGTAGATAAGTTCTTC.

This CDR3 reads CASSLRGRGTSGKFDEQFF. CDR3 sequence (DNA): TGTGCCAGCAGCTTACGAGGAAGGGGGACTAGCGGCAAATTTGATGAGCAGTTCTTC. J is TRBJ2-1 and V is TRBV7-9; the match to TRBD2 covers 11 bases. Trimming removed 2 bases from V and 8 bases from J; junction bases left unmatched: 17. Germline V gives CDR1 SEHNR, CDR2 FQNEAQ (reference sequence). The CDR3 is 19 amino acids.

This chain links TRBV5-6 with TRBJ2-2; D remains unclear. CDR1 and CDR2 from the germline V gene are SGHDT and YYEEEE. Trimming shortened V by 0 bases and J by 4 bases, and 4 bases separated the two germline ends. CDR3 length: 13 amino acids. The CDR3 is CASSLESTGELFF. As DNA, the CDR3 is TGTGCCAGCAGCTTGGAGTCCACCGGGGAGCTGTTTTTT.

The V call is TRBV7-9, the J call TRBJ1-2; no clear D gene. Deletions cut 5 bases from V and 7 bases from J, with 11 bases between. CDR1 and CDR2 (germline): SEHNR, FQNEAQ (reference sequence). The length of the CDR3 is 12 residues. This chain's CDR3 is CASSPNAFGYTF. CDR3 nucleotide sequence: TGTGCCAGCAGCCCCAACGCGTTTGGCTACACCTTC.

This chain links TRBV27 with TRBJ1-4; D remains ambiguous. Between the trimmed V and J ends, which lost 2 bases and 3 bases, there was a span of 1 base. The CDR3 spans 12 residues. Germline lookup yields CDR1 MNHEY and CDR2 SMNVEV (reference sequence). CDR3 amino acids: CASSLPNEKLFF. CDR3 bases: TGTGCCAGCAGTTTACCTAATGAAAAACTGTTTTTT.

The V call is TRBV28, the J call TRBJ2-3, with 7 bases lining up with TRBD1. Germline CDR1 MDHEN, CDR2 SYDVKM. With V trimmed by 2 bases and J by 4 bases, 3 bases remained unmatched. This CDR3 contains 14 residues. The CDR3 DNA reads TGTGCCAGCAGTTTAGCGCAGGGGGCAGATACGCAGTATTTT. Encoded protein: CASSLAQGADTQYF.

This chain uses TRBV27 with TRBJ1-4; weak D call: TRBD1 (5 bases). Trimming shortened V by 4 bases and J by 8 bases, and 17 bases separated the two germline ends. CDR3 size: 15 residues. CDR1 is MNHEY and CDR2 is SMNVEV in the germline V gene (reference sequence). The CDR3 DNA sequence: TGTGCCAGCAGTTATAGCCCGGGGCCAGGGGAAAAACTGTTTTTT. This encodes CASSYSPGPGEKLFF.

The V and J genes are TRBV7-2 and TRBJ1-1; weak D call: TRBD1 (6 bases). The CDR3 covers 15 residues. Germline V gene sequence: CDR1 SGHTA, CDR2 FQGNSA. The ends were cut back, 5 bases at V and 1 base at J, with 14 bases in the middle. The CDR3 loop is CASSPEYRENTEAFF. In DNA form, the CDR3 reads TGTGCCAGCAGCCCGGAATACAGGGAGAACACTGAAGCTTTCTTT.

This chain links TRBV19 with TRBJ1-1; D call uncertain. Germline V gene lookup returns CDR1 LNHDA and CDR2 SQIVND (reference sequence). V lost 8 bases and J lost 3, with 10 bases in between. The CDR3 consists of 12 residues. The CDR3 DNA reads TGTGCCAGTTCCTTCTTGGACACTGAAGCTTTCTTT. It yields the protein CASSFLDTEAFF.

The chain recombines TRBV7-9 with TRBJ2-1, with D perhaps matching TRBD1 or TRBD2 (5 bases each). Germline V gives CDR1 SEHNR, CDR2 FQNEAQ (reference sequence). CDR3 length: 13 residues. V lost 1 base and J lost 7, with 8 bases in between. The CDR3 region is CASSLERGNEQFF. For the CDR3, the DNA is TGTGCCAGCAGCTTAGAGAGGGGAAATGAGCAGTTCTTC.

The CDR3 DNA is TGTGCCAGCAGTACCCCAGGCGCGGGAGTCGAGCAGTACTTC. This encodes CASSTPGAGVEQYF. This sequence joins TRBV28 and TRBJ2-7, with TRBD2 matching over 7 bases. This CDR3 is built from 14 residues. V lost 5 bases and J lost 6; bases outside the gene matches: 10. Germline CDR1 is MDHEN and CDR2 is SYDVKM.

The V gene is TRBV10-3, the J gene TRBJ2-1; 10 positions match TRBD2. CDR1 is ENHRY and CDR2 is SYGVKD in the germline V gene. With 2 bases clipped from V and 8 bases from J, the junction kept 3 bases outside the gene matches. This CDR3 spans 14 amino acids. The CDR3 DNA sequence: TGTGCCATCAGTGAGAAGCGGGAGGGGCATGAGCAGTTCTTC. Encoded protein: CAISEKREGHEQFF.

The V and J genes are TRBV5-4 and TRBJ2-1; unclear D gene. The CDR3 covers 15 residues. Germline V CDR1 and CDR2: SGHNT, YYREEE (reference sequence). V was shortened by 7 bases and J by 0 bases, with 14 bases between the two germline ends. This CDR3 is CASPTPESSYNEQFF. CDR3 in DNA: TGTGCCAGCCCGACTCCAGAGAGCTCCTACAATGAGCAGTTCTTC.

The chain couples TRBV4-2 to TRBJ2-7, with TRBD1 identical over 9 bases. Germline loops: CDR1 LGHNA, CDR2 YNFKEQ. V dropped 5 bases and J dropped 5; count of bases not matched to a gene: 10. The CDR3 covers 15 residues. DNA of the CDR3: TGTGCCAGCAGCTCCCCAGGGACAGGGCAAGACGAGCAGTACTTC. Translating gives CASSSPGTGQDEQYF.